This T cell receptor beta chain emerged from a study of CD8 T cells in Susac syndrome. This CDR3 has 12 amino acids. The ends were cut back, 4 bases at V and 5 bases at J, with 6 bases in the middle. The germline V gene has CDR1 KGHSH and CDR2 LQKENI. Comment on this clonotype: What it recognizes is unknown.

The study, taken as a whole, reports: CD8+ clonal expansion in Susac peaked in TEMRA cells and active patients.

With random hexamers, reverse transcription was performed on roughly 0.45 to 1 ug of RNA. TCRdb re-called the immunoSEQ multiplex PCR reads through MiXCR, storing one row per CDR3 protein. The sample carries around 79,000 distinct CDR3 sequences, roughly 95% recorded once. V and J are TRBV18 and TRBJ2-1; D is unclear. What was sequenced was CD8+ T cells from PBMCs. This TCR was sampled from a human donor with Susac syndrome. CDR3 loop: CASSRGDNEQFF. The CDR3 bases are TGTGCCAGCTCACGTGGGGACAATGAGCAGTTCTTC.